This paragraph reports one T cell receptor (beta chain). The antigen remains unidentified. This sample is drawn from a study of long-term antiretroviral therapy in people with HIV. Broader study findings: After ART, diversity increased yet remained lower than transplant donor controls. Clones that had undergone expansion before ART prevailed in the repertoire throughout all time points.

Donors each had at least one pre-ART PBMC sample and at least two post-ART ones. Assay version v3.0 of immunoSEQ was used, and it was run at survey level. For every sample, sequencing targeted roughly 35,000-50,000 T-cell genomes. This table comes from immunoSEQ multiplex PCR, and its TCRdb copy is limited to in-frame clones, with some not included. This table has 25,000 to 35,000 clones, 90% to 95% appearing once. The CDR3 runs to 15 residues. The germline V and J ends were trimmed by 0 bases and 7 bases, with 16 bases remaining between them. The germline V gene encodes CDR1 SGHRS and CDR2 YFSETQ. The receptor was isolated from a man in his fifties with HIV. The chain employs TRBV5-1 and TRBJ1-1; D gene ambiguous. Here the sequenced sample was unsorted PBMCs, taken approximately 7.4 years after starting antiretroviral therapy. CDR3 residues: CASSLVIGPGREAFF. CDR3 coding DNA: TGCGCCAGCAGCTTGGTAATTGGACCTGGCCGTGAAGCTTTCTTT.